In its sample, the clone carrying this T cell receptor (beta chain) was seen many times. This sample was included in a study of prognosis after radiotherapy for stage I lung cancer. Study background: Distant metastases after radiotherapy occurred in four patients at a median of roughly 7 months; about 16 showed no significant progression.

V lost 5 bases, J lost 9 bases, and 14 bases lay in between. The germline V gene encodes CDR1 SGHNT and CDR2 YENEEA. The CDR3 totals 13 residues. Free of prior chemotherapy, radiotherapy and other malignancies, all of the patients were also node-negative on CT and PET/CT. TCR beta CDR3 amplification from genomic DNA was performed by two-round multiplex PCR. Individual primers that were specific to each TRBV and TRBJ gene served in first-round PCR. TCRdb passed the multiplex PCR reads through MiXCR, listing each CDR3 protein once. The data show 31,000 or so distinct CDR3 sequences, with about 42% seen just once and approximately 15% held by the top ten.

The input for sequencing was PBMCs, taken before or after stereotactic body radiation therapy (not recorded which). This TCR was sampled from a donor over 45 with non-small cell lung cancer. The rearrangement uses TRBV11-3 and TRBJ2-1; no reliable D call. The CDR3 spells CASSRSDLPEQFF. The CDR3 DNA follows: TGTGCCAGCAGCCGCTCAGACCTACCTGAGCAGTTCTTC.